The sequence of this T cell receptor beta chain was determined in a study of blood T cell repertoires in COVID-19. Study context: COVID-19 samples from acute and convalescent phases originated in the United States, Italy and Spain. Nucleic acid was either cDNA or gDNA, and it came from T cells, B-cell-depleted T cells, or PBMCs.

The authors' processing: For nucleated cells, counts were estimated from reference gene primer amplification. The data were produced by immunoSEQ multiplex PCR, yet TCRdb's version contains in-frame clones alone and is incomplete. V and J calls and clone size are copied from that table; D and trimming were computed from the DNA. The sample lists around 140,000 clones; around 81% were seen once. Germline V gene sequence: CDR1 LNHNV, CDR2 YYDKDF (reference sequence). The CDR3 has 16 residues. V dropped 1 base and J dropped 6; count of bases not matched to a gene: 10. The material sequenced was peripheral blood. The clonotype was recovered from a woman aged 60-75 years with active or convalescent COVID-19. The chain links TRBV15 to TRBJ2-3; 7 nucleotides match TRBD2. The CDR3: CATSRAKRGLGDTQYF. Written as DNA, the CDR3 is TGTGCCACCAGCAGAGCCAAGCGGGGCCTAGGGGATACGCAGTATTTT.